The entry below gives a single TCR beta chain sequence along with its context. The record originates from a study of PD-1 blockade in classical Hodgkin lymphoma. Produced via immunoSEQ multiplex PCR; TCRdb's table is partial and in-frame only. There are approximately 100,000 clones in the sample; roughly 89% occur only once, and about 6.4% lies in the top ten. All the patients suffered relapse after autologous stem cell transplantation, and brentuximab vedotin exposure differed. Patients' outcomes at their best amounted to complete response, partial response or progressive disease. The ends lost 4 bases at V and 8 bases at J; junction bases unmatched: 11. From germline, CDR1 is SGDLS and CDR2 YYNGEE. This CDR3 contains 14 residues.

This TCR derives from a human donor with classical Hodgkin lymphoma. This specimen consisted of peripheral blood mononuclear cells (PBMCs), obtained before the second cycle of nivolumab. This rearrangement joins TRBV9 to TRBJ1-2; 7 nucleotides line up with TRBD1. The CDR3 protein is CASSTLQGPGGYTF. The CDR3 coding sequence is TGTGCCAGCAGCACCCTACAGGGGCCGGGCGGCTACACCTTC.